The 23 T cell receptor beta chains presented below share a single source sample, sequenced in a study of immune characterization of retroperitoneal liposarcoma. TCRdb analysed the PCR reads with MiXCR anew, one entry per CDR3 protein. The sample records about 3,100 distinct CDR3 sequences, about 45% being singletons. Sequencing was performed on tumor tissue. Every receptor here comes from a male donor with retroperitoneal liposarcoma.

CDR3 in DNA: TGTGCCAGCAGGAGGGACTCTGGGGCCAACGTCCTGACTTTC. Translating it yields CASRRDSGANVLTF. The V call is TRBV7-2, the J call TRBJ2-6, with a weak D call TRBD2 (5 bases). CDR1 is SGHTA and CDR2 is FQGNSA in the germline V gene. The CDR3 has 14 amino acids. V was pared by 6 bases and J by 0 bases, with 6 bases between.

The chain couples TRBV6-8 to TRBJ2-7; 7 nucleotides agree with TRBD2. Unmatched junction bases numbered 4, after V lost 4 bases and J lost 7 bases. CDR3 length: 12 amino acids. Germline V CDR1 and CDR2: MNHGY, SAAAGT. CDR3 sequence reads: CASSSDGGEQYF. The DNA for the CDR3 is TGTGCCAGCAGTTCGGACGGGGGGGAGCAGTACTTC.

The chain employs TRBV6-5 and TRBJ2-3; perhaps TRBD2 as D (6 bases). The J call is in doubt because the DNA end fits TRBJ2-7 better. The CDR3 runs to 12 residues. Germline lookup yields CDR1 MNHEY and CDR2 SVGAGI. For the CDR3, the DNA is TGTGCCAGCGAAAGTTTGCGGGGCGAGCAGTACTTC. Amino acids: CASESLRGEQYF.

In its sample, this clonotype ranks as medium-sized (0.01 to 0.1%). V and J are TRBV12-3 or TRBV12-4 and TRBJ2-1; 9 bases agree with TRBD2. J was trimmed by 3 bases and V by 11 bases; bases with no gene match: 5. The CDR3 sequence is 13 residues long. Here the CDR3 DNA reads TGTGCCGTTAGCGGGGGCCACTACAATGAGCAGTTCTTC. This sequence encodes CAVSGGHYNEQFF.

This chain joins TRBV12-3 or TRBV12-4 and TRBJ1-2; 8 positions match TRBD1. V lost 8 bases, J lost 7 bases, and 3 bases stayed unmatched. The CDR3 has 11 residues. The CDR3 loop is CASQGARGYTF. CDR3 in DNA: TGTGCCAGCCAGGGGGCGCGTGGCTACACCTTC.

The chain combines TRBV7-2 with TRBJ1-1, with D perhaps TRBD1 (6 bases). From germline, CDR1 is SGHTA and CDR2 FQGNSA. The CDR3 consists of 14 residues. The V end was cut by 4 bases, the J end by 4 bases, with 13 bases between. The CDR3 DNA follows: TGTGCCAGCAGCTGGCAGGGGCCGGGCACTGAAGCTTTCTTT. As protein: CASSWQGPGTEAFF.

The chain carries TRBV4-1 and TRBJ1-1, with D tentatively TRBD1 (6 bases). The CDR3 covers 14 residues. V dropped 2 bases and J dropped 7 bases, with 14 bases sitting between them. Germline loops: CDR1 MGHRA, CDR2 YSYEKL. CDR3 sequence reads: CASSQRSDSDEAFF. CDR3 nucleotide sequence: TGCGCCAGCAGCCAACGATCGGACAGCGATGAAGCTTTCTTT.

The rearrangement uses TRBV10-1 and TRBJ2-1, with D unresolved. V gave up 2 bases and J gave up 5 bases, with 7 bases separating them. This CDR3 region has 13 residues. CDR1 and CDR2 (germline): WNHNN, SYGVQD (reference sequence). The CDR3 region has the DNA TGCGCCAGCAGTGAGAAGCTTAACAATGAGCAGTTCTTC. This translates into CASSEKLNNEQFF.

The rearrangement uses TRBV12-3 or TRBV12-4 and TRBJ2-1; D remains unclear. The CDR3 is 17 amino acids. V was trimmed by 3 bases and J by 0 bases, leaving 15 bases between them. CDR3 region: CASSFRVSRSSYNEQFF. The CDR3 nucleotides read TGTGCCAGCAGTTTTCGGGTTAGCCGGAGCTCCTACAATGAGCAGTTCTTC.

The rearrangement joins TRBV7-2 to TRBJ2-1; a weak D match, TRBD2 (6 bases). The CDR3 is made up of 15 amino acids. CDR1 and CDR2 from the germline V gene are SGHTA and FQGNSA. V gave up 1 base and J gave up 13 bases, with 20 bases separating them. CDR3 DNA: TGTGCCAGCAGCTTAGATCCTAGGGGAGGTGAGACCCAGTTCTTC. Amino acids: CASSLDPRGGETQFF.

This clonotype is labeled as medium-sized. This chain links TRBV4-1 with TRBJ2-5, with 11 bases matching TRBD2. Trimming took 0 bases from V and 5 from J; bases not matched to a gene: 8. This CDR3 comprises 17 residues. Germline values: CDR1 MGHRA, CDR2 YSYEKL. The CDR3 region has the DNA TGCGCCAGCAGCCAAGAAAGGCTAGCGGGGGGTCAGGAGACCCAGTACTTC. Translated, it gives CASSQERLAGGQETQYF.

This clonotype has more than one count but fewer than ten. This chain joins TRBV12-3 or TRBV12-4 and TRBJ2-5; TRBD2 matches 11 bases. This CDR3 has 16 amino acids. Trimming took 4 bases from V and 11 from J; bases not matched to a gene: 15. The CDR3 region is CASSSLAGGTINEQYF. CDR3 in DNA: TGTGCCAGCAGTTCCCTAGCGGGAGGCACCATCAATGAGCAGTACTTC.

This clonotype has more than one count but fewer than ten. V and J are TRBV6-1 and TRBJ2-1; D gene ambiguous. Germline CDR1 and CDR2: MNHNS and SASEGT. The CDR3 covers 13 residues. The V end lost 4 bases, the J end lost 4 bases, and 8 bases lay between the germline ends. In DNA, the CDR3 is TGTGCCAGCAGTGCTCACGTTTACAATGAGCAGTTCTTC. Translation: CASSAHVYNEQFF.

The chain links TRBV10-3 to TRBJ2-1; D is unclear. The DNA end is more similar to TRBJ2-5, so the J call may be wrong. Germline assignment: CDR1 ENHRY and CDR2 SYGVKD. The CDR3 runs to 13 residues. CDR3 in amino acids: CAISGNKWETQYF. The DNA for the CDR3 is TGTGCCATCAGTGGGAACAAGTGGGAGACCCAGTACTTC.

V is TRBV6-1 and J is TRBJ1-3; D uncertain. This CDR3 has 15 amino acids. Germline values: CDR1 MNHNS, CDR2 SASEGT. The ends were cut back, 3 bases at V and 0 bases at J, with 9 bases in the middle. This CDR3 reads CASSDRPDSGNTIYF. The CDR3 DNA follows: TGTGCCAGCAGTGACAGACCTGACTCTGGAAACACCATATATTTT.

J is TRBJ2-2 and V is TRBV11-2; no definite D call. This CDR3 contains 15 residues. The V and J ends lost 1 base and 3 bases respectively, with 9 bases between them. In germline, CDR1 is SGHAT, CDR2 FQNNGV. This CDR3 reads CASSLGVGYTGELFF. The CDR3 region has the DNA TGTGCCAGCAGCTTAGGGGTAGGGTACACCGGGGAGCTGTTTTTT.

This chain uses TRBV6-5 with TRBJ2-1, with D possibly TRBD1 on 5 matching bases. V was shortened by 3 bases and J by 7 bases, with 7 bases between the two germline ends. Germline assignment: CDR1 MNHEY and CDR2 SVGAGI. This CDR3 is 12 amino acids long. The CDR3 protein is CASSYRGNEQFF. The CDR3 coding sequence is TGTGCCAGCAGTTATAGGGGAAATGAGCAGTTCTTC.

This clonotype occurred a few times. The chain joins TRBV11-1 to TRBJ2-5, with 10 bases lining up with TRBD2. The CDR3 spans 15 residues. Trimming removed 6 bases from V and 11 bases from J; junction bases left unmatched: 15. CDR1 is SGHAT and CDR2 is FQDESV in the germline V gene (reference sequence). This CDR3 reads CASRATASGSYEQYF. The CDR3 DNA sequence: TGTGCCAGCAGGGCGACTGCTAGCGGGAGCTATGAGCAGTACTTC.

J is TRBJ1-4 and V is TRBV7-8; possibly TRBD1 for D (6 bases). The V gene lost 1 base and the J gene lost 3 bases, with 18 bases spanning the gap. From germline, CDR1 is SGHVS and CDR2 FQNEAQ. CDR3 size: 18 residues. The CDR3 protein is CASSLVGGGKDSNEKLFF. DNA of the CDR3: TGTGCCAGCAGCTTAGTAGGAGGGGGAAAGGATTCTAATGAAAAACTGTTTTTT. The complete variable domain, with remaining parts taken from reference TRBV7-8 and TRBJ1-4, reads GAGVSQSPRYKVAKRGQDVALRCDPISGHVSLFWYQQALGQGPEFLTYFQNEAQLDKSGLPSDRFFAERPEGSVSTLKIQRTQQEDSAVYLCASSLVGGGKDSNEKLFFGSGTQLSVL.

Judged by abundance, this clonotype is medium-sized. This sequence joins TRBV7-6 and TRBJ2-3; D not certain. Trimming pared 5 bases from V and 5 bases from J, leaving 17 bases between. CDR1 is SGHVS, CDR2 FNYEAQ, per germline. This CDR3 has 15 residues. This CDR3 reads CASSPGGPARDTQYF. DNA of the CDR3: TGTGCCAGCAGCCCCGGTGGGCCGGCTAGAGATACGCAGTATTTT.

By proportion, this clonotype is medium-sized. This chain connects TRBV6-1 to TRBJ2-3, with unresolved D. With 11 bases removed from V and 3 bases from J, the gap between germline ends came to 18 bases. CDR1 MNHNS and CDR2 SASEGT come from the germline V gene. CDR3 size: 14 residues. CDR3 in DNA: TGTGCCGTCTCAGGCGGAAGTAGAACAGATACGCAGTATTTT. Encoded protein: CAVSGGSRTDTQYF.

This chain joins TRBV12-3 or TRBV12-4 and TRBJ2-3, with D unclear. The end of the DNA aligns better with TRBJ2-7, so the J call may be wrong. This CDR3 comprises 15 residues. This CDR3 reads CASSLGQTNTYEQYF. The CDR3 nucleotides are TGTGCCAGCAGTTTAGGTCAGACAAACACCTACGAGCAGTACTTC.

This rearrangement joins TRBV7-2 to TRBJ2-5; TRBD2 agrees at 9 bases. The CDR3 length is 16 residues. CDR1 and CDR2 (germline): SGHTA, FQGNSA. The trim removed 4 bases at V and 1 base at J, leaving 7 bases unmatched. CDR3 region: CASSSQASGAQETQYF. For the CDR3, the DNA is TGTGCCAGCAGCTCCCAGGCTAGCGGGGCCCAAGAGACCCAGTACTTC.